A single sample gave rise to the 5 T cell receptor beta chains below, sequenced in a study of control samples from healthy donors and cancer patients. Assay: immunoSEQ multiplex PCR; the TCRdb copy retains only in-frame clones and omits some. The table shows 120,000 or so clones, with roughly 86% occurring only once. Sequenced sample: blood. The receptors were sampled from a man aged 60 to 69 in good health.

The rearrangement links TRBV30 to TRBJ2-2; unclear D gene. CDR3 length: 12 residues. Between the trimmed V and J ends, which lost 4 bases and 5 bases, there was a span of 8 bases. Germline V gives CDR1 GTSNPN, CDR2 SVGIG (reference sequence). In nucleotides, the CDR3 is TGTGCCTGGATTCCCCTAACCGGGGAGCTGTTTTTT. Translating it yields CAWIPLTGELFF.

A few counts support this clone. The DNA of the CDR3 is TGTGCCAGCAGTTACACAGGGAGTGGCAATCAGCCCCAGCATTTT. Translation gives CASSYTGSGNQPQHF. The rearrangement uses TRBV6-5 and TRBJ1-5; D is possibly TRBD1 (6 bases). The length of the CDR3 is 15 residues. Deletions cut 2 bases from V and 2 bases from J, with 10 bases between. Germline CDR1 MNHEY, CDR2 SVGAGI.

The chain has TRBV5-5 and TRBJ1-6; D is undetermined. Germline CDR1 reads SGHKS; CDR2 reads YYEKEE (reference sequence). V was cut by 5 bases and J by 5 bases, with 11 bases left in between. The CDR3 consists of 14 residues. This chain's CDR3 is CASSLYSNNSPLHF. CDR3 in DNA: TGTGCCAGCAGTTTATACAGCAATAATTCACCCCTCCACTTT.

The chain carries TRBV3-1 (or the pseudogene TRBV3-2) and TRBJ2-3; D gene ambiguous. CDR3 length: 14 residues. V was cut by 1 base and J by 4 bases, with 9 bases left in between. From germline, CDR1 is LGHDT and CDR2 YNNKEL (reference sequence). Written as DNA, the CDR3 is TGTGCCAGCAGCCAAGGATTAGGCTCAGATACGCAGTATTTT. Encoded protein: CASSQGLGSDTQYF.

This chain connects TRBV6-5 to TRBJ1-2; the D gene is possibly TRBD1 (5 bases). V was pared by 2 bases and J by 1 base, with 14 bases between. The CDR3 spans 16 residues. Germline CDR1 reads MNHEY; CDR2 reads SVGAGI. The CDR3 nucleotides are TGTGCCAGCAGTTACGGTTCGGCAGGGAGTAACTATGGCTACACCTTC. Its protein product is CASSYGSAGSNYGYTF.